Listed here is a single TCR beta chain. These data originate in a study of blood T cell repertoires in COVID-19. For the study at large: Specimens from acute and convalescent COVID-19 originated in the United States, Italy and Spain. PBMCs, B-cell-depleted T cells, or T cells provided the cDNA or gDNA that made up the material.

Original processing notes: For nucleated cells, counts were estimated from reference gene primer amplification. Sequencing was performed with immunoSEQ multiplex PCR; in TCRdb, only in-frame clones are kept and a portion is missing. The DNA gave D and trimming, while V, J and clone size come from that table. The sample consists of over 400,000 clones, 75% to 90% of them appearing once. Sequences were obtained from peripheral blood. This sequence was found in a woman aged 25 to 39 with active or convalescent COVID-19.

CDR3 protein: CASTSPWGENTQYF. As DNA, the CDR3 is TGTGCCAGCACATCCCCATGGGGCGAGAATACGCAGTATTTT. This chain uses TRBV5-4 with TRBJ2-3, with D possibly being TRBD1 (5 bases). The CDR3 runs to 14 residues. Trimming removed 6 bases at V and 7 bases at J, with 18 bases between. Looked up from germline, CDR1 is SGHNT and CDR2 is YYREEE (reference sequence).